A selection of T cell receptor beta chains follows, all from one sample in a study of blood T cells in healthy people across ages. TCRdb itself ran the 5' RACE reads through MiXCR, one entry per CDR3 protein. Among some 760,000 distinct CDR3 sequences listed, roughly 25% were seen once. These data were also reused for a study on T cells of mothers and their children.

Sequencing was performed on blood. The origin of the receptors is a boy between 5 and 17 years old in good health. CDR3s include the opening cysteine and the closing phenylalanine or tryptophan. D genes are given only for firm matches. Size is stated for part of the rows, as once, few or many counts, or as a class when the clone is expanded.

d_gene	v_gene	abundance	j_gene	CDR3nt	CDR3aa
NA	TRBV6-5	few	TRBJ2-7	TGTGCCAGCAGTATACAGGGATCCCACGAGCAGTACTTC	CASSIQGSHEQYF
TRBD2	TRBV5-6	few	TRBJ2-5	TGTGCCAGCAGCCTGGGACTAGCGCTTCGTGAGACCCAGTACTTC	CASSLGLALRETQYF
NA	TRBV7-2	few	TRBJ2-4	TGTGCCAGCAGCTTAATCGTCTGGGGGCGAGAACTAGACTTAGCCAAAAACATTCAGTACTTC	CASSLIVWGRELDLAKNIQYF
NA	TRBV5-6	NA	TRBJ2-5	TGTGCCAGCAGCCTCGGGGGTCCCTGGGAGACCCAGTACTTC	CASSLGGPWETQYF
TRBD1	TRBV20-1	few	TRBJ2-7	TGCAGTGCTAGTAGCCTATCCCGGGACAGGGACCCCTACGAGCAGTACTTC	CSASSLSRDRDPYEQYF
NA	TRBV3-1	NA	TRBJ2-3	TGTGCCAGCAGCCAAGGACAAGCGGGCACAGATACGCAGTATTTT	CASSQGQAGTDTQYF
TRBD2	TRBV20-1	few	TRBJ2-3	TGCAGTGCTAGAGCGCCTAGCGGTAGCACAGATACGCAGTATTTT	CSARAPSGSTDTQYF
TRBD2	TRBV2	NA	TRBJ2-1	TGTGCCAGCAGTGAAGGAGCGGGAGGACACCGCAATGAGCAGTTCTTC	CASSEGAGGHRNEQFF
NA	TRBV5-1	NA	TRBJ1-4	TGCGCCAGCAGCTTCTCGGGGTCAACTAATGAAAAACTGTTTTTT	CASSFSGSTNEKLFF
TRBD2	TRBV29-1	few	TRBJ2-5	TGCAGCGTTGAACTAGCGGGAGTACATGGAGAGACCCAGTACTTC	CSVELAGVHGETQYF
NA	TRBV3-1	few	TRBJ2-7	TGTGCCAGCAGCCATTCCGTGGATCCCTACGAGCAGTACTTC	CASSHSVDPYEQYF
TRBD1	TRBV5-1	NA	TRBJ2-3	TGCGCCAGCAGCCCTGGGACAGGGGAAGGCACAGATACGCAGTATTTT	CASSPGTGEGTDTQYF
NA	TRBV28	NA	TRBJ2-7	TGTGCCAGCAGTTCTCCCCTCTACGAGCAGTACTTC	CASSSPLYEQYF
NA	TRBV25-1	NA	TRBJ2-7	TGTGCCAGCACCGGGGCTTCTTTGGAGCAGTACTTC	CASTGASLEQYF
NA	TRBV14	NA	TRBJ2-7	TGTGCCAGCAGCCAAGATCTCTTAAGGGGCGAGCAGTACTTC	CASSQDLLRGEQYF
NA	TRBV6-1	few	TRBJ2-1	TGTGCCAGCAGTGAAGCCAGTCCAGAAAAGGGTGAGCAGTTCTTC	CASSEASPEKGEQFF
NA	TRBV28	NA	TRBJ2-5	TGTGCCAGCAGTTTATTTGGGAAAGAGACCCAGTACTTC	CASSLFGKETQYF
NA	TRBV27	NA	TRBJ2-2	TGTGCCAGCAGCTTACTGCCGCTTCTCGGTGGGGAGCTGTTTTTT	CASSLLPLLGGELFF
NA	TRBV12-3/TRBV12-4	few	TRBJ2-5	TGTGCCAGCAGTTCCCCAGGAGCAAGGGCCCAGTACTTC	CASSSPGARAQYF
TRBD2	TRBV5-8	few	TRBJ2-5	TGTGCCAGCAGCTTGACTCCGGCGGGAGGGCTTGAGACCCAGTACTTC	CASSLTPAGGLETQYF
NA	TRBV3-1	NA	TRBJ2-3	TGTGCCAGCAGCCACTCTGAAGAATCTAGCACAGATACGCAGTATTTT	CASSHSEESSTDTQYF
TRBD2	TRBV4-1	NA	TRBJ2-1	TGCGCCAGCAGCCGGTTGACTAGCCCCTCCTACAATGAGCAGTTCTTC	CASSRLTSPSYNEQFF
NA	TRBV29-1	NA	TRBJ2-2	TGCAGCGTTGAAGATCCGACAGGGACTCGTGGGGAGCTGTTTTTT	CSVEDPTGTRGELFF
TRBD1	TRBV2	few	TRBJ2-7	TGTGCCAGCAGTGGGGACAGCCGGAGGAGCTCCTACGAGCAGTACTTC	CASSGDSRRSSYEQYF
TRBD2	TRBV29-1	few	TRBJ2-1	TGCAGCGTTGATGGGACTAGCGACTACAATGAGCAGTTCTTC	CSVDGTSDYNEQFF
TRBD2	TRBV18	few	TRBJ2-1	TGTGCCAGCTCACCTAGCGGGATGTATGAGCAGTTCTTC	CASSPSGMYEQFF
TRBD2	TRBV12-3/TRBV12-4	NA	TRBJ2-5	TGTGCCAGCAGGCGGACTAGCGGGGGGGCTACTGAGACCCAGTACTTC	CASRRTSGGATETQYF
TRBD1	TRBV6-5	NA	TRBJ2-4	TGTGCCAGCACCGAAAGGGGGCGAACCAAAAACATTCAGTACTTC	CASTERGRTKNIQYF
NA	TRBV7-9	few	TRBJ2-5	TGTGCCAGCAGCTTAGTCATGAAGGGTCCGTTCTTC	CASSLVMKGPFF
NA	TRBV6-2/TRBV6-3	NA	TRBJ1-2	TGTGCCAGCAGCGACGGGAGCTATGGCTACACCTTC	CASSDGSYGYTF
NA	TRBV6-6	few	TRBJ2-5	TGTGCCAGCAGCGGGGGCTTCCAAGAGACCCAGTACTTC	CASSGGFQETQYF
NA	TRBV5-1	once	TRBJ2-3	TGCGCCAGCAGCGGGACGAGGCCCACAGATACGCAGTATTTT	CASSGTRPTDTQYF
NA	TRBV6-5	NA	TRBJ1-4	TGTGCCAGCAAACTAAGTCAGGGGTTATGGGAAAAACTGTTTTTT	CASKLSQGLWEKLFF
NA	TRBV5-1	NA	TRBJ2-2	TGCGCCAGCAGCCCGAGGACGGATACGAACACCGGGGAGCTGTTTTTT	CASSPRTDTNTGELFF
NA	TRBV7-9	NA	TRBJ1-2	TGTGCCAGCAGTCGCGGGGACGGGTTCCCCTTTGGCTACACCTTC	CASSRGDGFPFGYTF
NA	TRBV7-2	few	TRBJ2-5	TGTGCCAGCAACCTCGCGGGGGCCACACAAGAGACCCAGTACTTC	CASNLAGATQETQYF
NA	TRBV20-1	once	TRBJ2-7	TGCAGTGCCAGCCCCCCGGGCAGCTACCGGGACGAGCAGTACTTC	CSASPPGSYRDEQYF
TRBD1	TRBV29-1	NA	TRBJ2-1	TGCAGCGTCATGGGGACAGGGTTAGACGATGAGCAGTTCTTC	CSVMGTGLDDEQFF
TRBD1	TRBV10-3	few	TRBJ1-2	TGTGCCATCAGTGAAACTGGGACAGAGGATGGCTACACCTTC	CAISETGTEDGYTF
TRBD2	TRBV29-1	few	TRBJ2-1	TGCAGCGTTGCGGGACTAGCGGGAGAGCTCAGTGAGCAGTTCTTC	CSVAGLAGELSEQFF
NA	TRBV20-1	NA	TRBJ2-5	TGCAGTGCTAGAGCCCCCCCTCATCGCGGGACCCAAGAGACCCAGTACTTC	CSARAPPHRGTQETQYF
TRBD2	TRBV5-1	NA	TRBJ2-5	TGCGCCAGCAGCGAGCGGGATGAAGAGACCCAGTACTTC	CASSERDEETQYF
TRBD1	TRBV6-5	few	TRBJ1-1	TGTGCCAGCAGTTACTCGACAGGGTTCACTGAAGCTTTCTTT	CASSYSTGFTEAFF
NA	TRBV9	NA	TRBJ2-3	TGTGCCAGCAGCGGCGGACTCCCCACAGATACGCAGTATTTT	CASSGGLPTDTQYF
TRBD2	TRBV14	NA	TRBJ2-7	TGTGCCAGCAGCCGAAGCGGGGGGCCGTTCTACGAGCAGTACTTC	CASSRSGGPFYEQYF
NA	TRBV25-1	few	TRBJ2-4	TGTGCCAGCAGTGATTCAACCACCCGGGACATTCAGTACTTC	CASSDSTTRDIQYF
TRBD1	TRBV10-3	NA	TRBJ2-2	TGTGCCATCAGTGCCGCAATAGGGACAGGGGGTTCGAACACCGGGGAGCTGTTTTTT	CAISAAIGTGGSNTGELFF
TRBD2	TRBV20-1	NA	TRBJ2-3	TGCAGTGCTTCCGGGACTAGCGGGGGGAAAGGAGATACGCAGTATTTT	CSASGTSGGKGDTQYF
NA	TRBV20-1	NA	TRBJ2-1	TGCAGTGCCCACGTCGGAGGGCCTTACAATGAGCAGTTCTTC	CSAHVGGPYNEQFF
TRBD1	TRBV28	NA	TRBJ2-1	TGTGCCAGCAGTTTATCCCGGACAGGGACGAATGAGCAGTTCTTC	CASSLSRTGTNEQFF
NA	TRBV7-9	few	TRBJ2-2	TGTGCCAGCAGCCCGCTATGGGGGAGAAGCACCGGGGAGCTGTTTTTT	CASSPLWGRSTGELFF
NA	TRBV5-1	NA	TRBJ2-1	TGCGCCAGCAGCTTGGCTTATTACAATGAGCAGTTCTTC	CASSLAYYNEQFF
TRBD1	TRBV29-1	NA	TRBJ2-4	TGCAGCGTTGGAACTCCGACCCAGGGGGCAAACATTCAGTACTTC	CSVGTPTQGANIQYF
TRBD1	TRBV11-2	NA	TRBJ2-1	TGTGCCAGCACCCGGACAGGGAGTAATTACAATGAGCAGTTCTTC	CASTRTGSNYNEQFF
TRBD1	TRBV24-1	NA	TRBJ2-5	TGTGCCACCAGTGACCCGCGGACAGGGCAGGAGCAGTACTTC	CATSDPRTGQEQYF